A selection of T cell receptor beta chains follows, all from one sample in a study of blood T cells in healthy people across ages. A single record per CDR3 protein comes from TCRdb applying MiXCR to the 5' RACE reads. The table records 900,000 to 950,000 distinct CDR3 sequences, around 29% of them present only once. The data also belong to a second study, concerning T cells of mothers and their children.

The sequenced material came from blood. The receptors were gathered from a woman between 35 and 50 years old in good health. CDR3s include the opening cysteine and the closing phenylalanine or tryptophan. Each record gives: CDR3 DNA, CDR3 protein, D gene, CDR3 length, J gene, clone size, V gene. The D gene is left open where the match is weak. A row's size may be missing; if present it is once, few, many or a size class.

DNA: TGTGCCAGCAGACAGGGCTACGAGCAGTACTTC; CDR3: CASRQGYEQYF; D: NA; length: 11; J: TRBJ2-7; size: many; V: TRBV27
DNA: TGTGCCAGCAGCCCACGGACAGGTGGTCATGGCTACACCTTC; CDR3: CASSPRTGGHGYTF; D: TRBD1; length: 14; J: TRBJ1-2; size: NA; V: TRBV3-1
DNA: TGTGCCAGCAGCTTAGAAGCACTGGCCACAGATACGCAGTATTTT; CDR3: CASSLEALATDTQYF; D: NA; length: 15; J: TRBJ2-3; size: NA; V: TRBV5-5
DNA: TGTGCCAGCAGCCAGGCCCGGGACAGAGCTTACGAGCAGTACTTC; CDR3: CASSQARDRAYEQYF; D: TRBD1; length: 15; J: TRBJ2-7; size: few; V: TRBV7-6
DNA: TGTGCCACCAGCAGAGCACGGACAGCGTCCTACGAGCAGTACTTC; CDR3: CATSRARTASYEQYF; D: NA; length: 15; J: TRBJ2-7; size: many; V: TRBV15
DNA: TGTGCCAGCAGCTTAGCCGCACAGGGCAGTGGCACTGAAGCTTTCTTT; CDR3: CASSLAAQGSGTEAFF; D: NA; length: 16; J: TRBJ1-1; size: few; V: TRBV7-9
DNA: TGTGCCAGCAGTTACAGGGGGCGGAGCGGGGATACGCAGTATTTT; CDR3: CASSYRGRSGDTQYF; D: NA; length: 15; J: TRBJ2-3; size: NA; V: TRBV6-6
DNA: TGTGCCAGCAGTCACGGACTAGCAAACAATGAGCAGTTCTTC; CDR3: CASSHGLANNEQFF; D: TRBD2; length: 14; J: TRBJ2-1; size: once; V: TRBV7-9
DNA: TGTGCCAGCAGTTCGCCCGGGACGGGGAATAATCAGCCCCAGCATTTT; CDR3: CASSSPGTGNNQPQHF; D: NA; length: 16; J: TRBJ1-5; size: few; V: TRBV2
DNA: TGTGCCAGCAGTGTTACTATACCGAACACTGAAGCTTTCTTT; CDR3: CASSVTIPNTEAFF; D: NA; length: 14; J: TRBJ1-1; size: NA; V: TRBV2
DNA: TGTGCCAGCCGTCGAGACAGTGAAGCTTTCTTT; CDR3: CASRRDSEAFF; D: NA; length: 11; J: TRBJ1-1; size: few; V: TRBV2
DNA: TGTGCCAGCAGCTTAGGAGGACACCCACATCTGTTTTTT; CDR3: CASSLGGHPHLFF; D: NA; length: 13; J: TRBJ1-4; size: few; V: TRBV7-9
DNA: TGCAGTGTAAATATGGATGAGCAGTTCTTC; CDR3: CSVNMDEQFF; D: NA; length: 10; J: TRBJ2-1; size: NA; V: TRBV20-1
DNA: TGCAGTGCTAGAGATACAGGGACTGGAAACACCATATATTTT; CDR3: CSARDTGTGNTIYF; D: NA; length: 14; J: TRBJ1-3; size: few; V: TRBV20-1
DNA: TGCGCCAGCAGCCAAGATGTGGGTACGCAGTATTTT; CDR3: CASSQDVGTQYF; D: NA; length: 12; J: TRBJ2-3; size: NA; V: TRBV4-3
DNA: TGTGCCAGCAGCTTAGCGGGGCAGGGCGGCAATGAGCAGTTCTTC; CDR3: CASSLAGQGGNEQFF; D: NA; length: 15; J: TRBJ2-1; size: few; V: TRBV7-6
DNA: TGCAGTGCAGGCGAGGACAGGGAAGAGACCCAGTACTTC; CDR3: CSAGEDREETQYF; D: TRBD1; length: 13; J: TRBJ2-5; size: many; V: TRBV20-1
DNA: TGTGCCAGCAGCCAAGGGCTAGCGGGAGAGTCCTACGAGCAGTACTTC; CDR3: CASSQGLAGESYEQYF; D: TRBD2; length: 16; J: TRBJ2-7; size: NA; V: TRBV4-2
DNA: TGTGCCAGCAGCCGGACAGGGGGCGACTTTGGTGAGCAGTTCTTC; CDR3: CASSRTGGDFGEQFF; D: TRBD1; length: 15; J: TRBJ2-1; size: few; V: TRBV7-8
DNA: TGCAGCGTCGACTCCAGGGGGAACACTGAAGCTTTCTTT; CDR3: CSVDSRGNTEAFF; D: NA; length: 13; J: TRBJ1-1; size: few; V: TRBV29-1
DNA: TGCGCCAGCAGCGAAACGGGACACAGTACCTATGGCTACACCTTC; CDR3: CASSETGHSTYGYTF; D: NA; length: 15; J: TRBJ1-2; size: NA; V: TRBV5-1
DNA: TGTGCCAGCAGTTTTGGGGGTGACGGCGGGGAGCTGTTTTTT; CDR3: CASSFGGDGGELFF; D: NA; length: 14; J: TRBJ2-2; size: NA; V: TRBV12-3/TRBV12-4
DNA: TGCGCCAGCAGCGGGCGAGAGGAGGATGAGCAGTTCTTC; CDR3: CASSGREEDEQFF; D: NA; length: 13; J: TRBJ2-1; size: few; V: TRBV5-1
DNA: TGTGCCAGCAGCACCCTCGGGGGGCTTACCACAGATACGCAGTATTTT; CDR3: CASSTLGGLTTDTQYF; D: NA; length: 16; J: TRBJ2-3; size: few; V: TRBV6-5
DNA: TGTGCCAGCAGCCCGAGTATCAACACCGGGGAGCTGTTTTTT; CDR3: CASSPSINTGELFF; D: NA; length: 14; J: TRBJ2-2; size: few; V: TRBV7-9
DNA: TGCAGTGCCGCCAAAAGGACAAGAGGGATAACCAAAAACATTCAGTACTTC; CDR3: CSAAKRTRGITKNIQYF; D: NA; length: 17; J: TRBJ2-4; size: once; V: TRBV20-1
DNA: TGCAGCGCCCCAGGGACAGAGAACACTGAAGCTTTCTTT; CDR3: CSAPGTENTEAFF; D: TRBD1; length: 13; J: TRBJ1-1; size: few; V: TRBV29-1
DNA: TGTGCCAGCAGTTACTCGTTGGACAGGCCCTCCTACGAGCAGTACTTC; CDR3: CASSYSLDRPSYEQYF; D: TRBD1; length: 16; J: TRBJ2-7; size: few; V: TRBV6-2/TRBV6-3
DNA: TGTGCCAGCAGTTTGAGTCACGAGGCGACCCAGTACTTC; CDR3: CASSLSHEATQYF; D: NA; length: 13; J: TRBJ2-5; size: many; V: TRBV12-3/TRBV12-4
DNA: TGTGCCAGCAGTCCTACAGGGGTACCAGAGACCCAGTACTTC; CDR3: CASSPTGVPETQYF; D: TRBD1; length: 14; J: TRBJ2-5; size: NA; V: TRBV12-3/TRBV12-4
DNA: TGTGCCACTACGGGACTAGCGGGCCGTAGATTCCAAGAGACCCAGTACTTC; CDR3: CATTGLAGRRFQETQYF; D: TRBD2; length: 17; J: TRBJ2-5; size: few; V: TRBV6-2/TRBV6-3
DNA: TGTGCCAGCAGCTGGAAGGGACACAGAAATTCACCCCTCCACTTT; CDR3: CASSWKGHRNSPLHF; D: NA; length: 15; J: TRBJ1-6; size: many; V: TRBV11-1
DNA: TGTGCCAGCAGCCAAGAAGGAGTCAGCTTATCGAACGCTGAAGCTTTCTTT; CDR3: CASSQEGVSLSNAEAFF; D: NA; length: 17; J: TRBJ1-1; size: once; V: TRBV3-1
DNA: TGCAGTGCTTTCGGACAGGGGACCGGAAAGATTAACTATGGCTACACCTTC; CDR3: CSAFGQGTGKINYGYTF; D: TRBD1; length: 17; J: TRBJ1-2; size: NA; V: TRBV20-1
DNA: TGTGCCAGCAGCCCCGGACAGAGATCCGAAGCTTTCTTT; CDR3: CASSPGQRSEAFF; D: NA; length: 13; J: TRBJ1-1; size: few; V: TRBV3-1
DNA: TGTGCCAGCAGCTCTACCGGGGACAGGGCCTATGGCTACACTTTC; CDR3: CASSSTGDRAYGYTF; D: TRBD1; length: 15; J: TRBJ1-2; size: NA; V: TRBV7-9
DNA: TGTGCCAGCAGCCCCATGCCCTCTTACAATGAGCAGTTCTTC; CDR3: CASSPMPSYNEQFF; D: NA; length: 14; J: TRBJ2-1; size: NA; V: TRBV7-2
DNA: TGTGCCAGCAGCTTAGTTGGGCAGAACTACGAGCAGTACTTC; CDR3: CASSLVGQNYEQYF; D: NA; length: 14; J: TRBJ2-7; size: many; V: TRBV7-2
DNA: TGTGCCAGCAGCGCCCCTTCGGCAGGAAACTATGGCTACACCTTC; CDR3: CASSAPSAGNYGYTF; D: NA; length: 15; J: TRBJ1-2; size: few; V: TRBV6-2/TRBV6-3
DNA: TGTGCCAGCAGCTTAGGGAAGGGATCCTACGAGCAGTACTTC; CDR3: CASSLGKGSYEQYF; D: NA; length: 14; J: TRBJ2-7; size: many; V: TRBV7-9
DNA: TGTGCCAGCAGCTTAGGGACCACCATAAACAATGAGCAGTTCTTC; CDR3: CASSLGTTINNEQFF; D: NA; length: 15; J: TRBJ2-1; size: NA; V: TRBV7-8
DNA: TGTGCCAGCAGGATCATCATGGGAGGCTACACCTTC; CDR3: CASRIIMGGYTF; D: NA; length: 12; J: TRBJ1-2; size: few; V: TRBV7-3
DNA: TGTGCCAGCCGATCTGGAAGTTCTGGAAACACCATATATTTT; CDR3: CASRSGSSGNTIYF; D: NA; length: 14; J: TRBJ1-3; size: NA; V: TRBV12-3/TRBV12-4
DNA: TGTGCCAGCAGCGCCCACCCTCGGCCTGGTACCTACAATGAGCAGTTCTTC; CDR3: CASSAHPRPGTYNEQFF; D: NA; length: 17; J: TRBJ2-1; size: few; V: TRBV9
DNA: TGCAGTGCTACACCAGGACTAACGCTCTACGAGCAGTACTTC; CDR3: CSATPGLTLYEQYF; D: NA; length: 14; J: TRBJ2-7; size: many; V: TRBV20-1